The 29 T cell receptor beta chains reported below all come from one sample, sequenced in a study of blood T cell repertoires in COVID-19. This table comes from immunoSEQ multiplex PCR, and its TCRdb copy is limited to in-frame clones, with some not included. The data contain about 170,000 clones, about four fifths of them singletons. The specimen was peripheral blood. These TCRs come from a woman between 65 and 79 years old who had recovered from COVID-19.

The chain has TRBV21-1 and TRBJ1-2; the D call in the table, TRBD1, was not verified against the DNA. TRBV21-1 has pseudogene status. The CDR3 is made up of 15 amino acids. CDR3 region: CASSPTRDRGRGYTF. The CDR3 nucleotides read TGTGCCAGCAGCCCCACGAGGGACAGGGGCCGTGGCTACACCTTC.

The J gene is TRBJ1-2, the V gene TRBV9, with D possibly TRBD1 on 6 matching bases. Germline V gives CDR1 SGDLS, CDR2 YYNGEE. Deletions cut 6 bases from V and 3 bases from J, with 15 bases between. The CDR3 is made up of 14 amino acids. The CDR3 sequence is CASTDHTGYYGYTF. In nucleotides, the CDR3 is TGTGCCAGCACCGACCACACAGGGTACTATGGCTACACCTTC.

DNA of the CDR3: TGTGCCAGCAGCCGGGGGGCGGACAGAGTTAATGAAAAACTGTTTTTT. Translating it yields CASSRGADRVNEKLFF. The V gene is TRBV5-8, the J gene TRBJ1-4, with a possible D match to TRBD1 (6 bases). The germline CDR1 and CDR2 sequences are SGHTS and YDEGEE. There are 16 residues in the CDR3. The germline V and J ends were trimmed by 4 bases and 4 bases, with 17 bases remaining between them.

This clone was observed a single time. J is TRBJ1-2 and V is TRBV6-5; D gene uncertain. CDR3 length: 14 amino acids. V lost 6 bases and J 6 bases, leaving 17 bases between the germline ends. Per germline, CDR1 MNHEY and CDR2 SVGAGI. For the CDR3, the DNA is TGTGCCAGCAGCCCACAATCAGATTCCGATGGCTACACCTTC. Residues: CASSPQSDSDGYTF.

The rearrangement links TRBV7-9 to TRBJ2-7; maybe TRBD2 (5 bases). This CDR3 comprises 14 residues. CDR1 is SEHNR, CDR2 FQNEAQ, per germline (reference sequence). The ends were cut back, 1 base at V and 5 bases at J, with 12 bases in the middle. The CDR3 DNA reads as TGTGCCAGCAGCTTAGGGGCGGGTGGCGACGAGCAGTACTTC. Amino acid sequence: CASSLGAGGDEQYF.

V gene TRBV2 combines with J gene TRBJ2-4, with 12 bases lining up with TRBD2. Unmatched junction bases numbered 7, after V lost 4 bases and J lost 3 bases. The CDR3 is made up of 17 amino acids. Germline values: CDR1 SNHLY, CDR2 FYNNEI. For the CDR3, the DNA is TGTGCCAGCAGTGTTGGGCTAGCGGGAGGGGGCAAAAACATTCAGTACTTC. Protein sequence: CASSVGLAGGGKNIQYF. Full variable domain (rest looked up from reference TRBV2 and TRBJ2-4): EPEVTQTPSHQVTQMGQEVILRCVPISNHLYFYWYRQILGQKVEFLVSFYNNEISEKSEIFDDQFSVERPDGSNFTLKIRSTKLEDSAMYFCASSVGLAGGGKNIQYFGAGTRLSVL.

The chain combines TRBV7-9 with TRBJ1-5; unclear D gene. CDR1 and CDR2 (germline): SEHNR, FQNEAQ (reference sequence). Trimming shortened V by 3 bases and J by 2 bases, and 11 bases separated the two germline ends. The CDR3 runs 15 residues. DNA of the CDR3: TGTGCCAGCAGCTTGTCCACGCAGGGCAATCAGCCCCAGCATTTT. It encodes CASSLSTQGNQPQHF.

The chain joins TRBV12-3 or TRBV12-4 to TRBJ2-7; tentative D call: TRBD2 (5 bases). Trimming took off 8 bases at V and 4 bases at J, with 9 bases between the two ends. CDR3 length equals 11 residues. The CDR3 DNA reads as TGTGCCAGCGGTCGGGGTTACGAGCAGTACTTC. Translated: CASGRGYEQYF.

The V call is TRBV5-4, the J call TRBJ2-7, with 12 nucleotides matching TRBD2. The CDR3 runs to 16 residues. Per the germline V gene, CDR1 is SGHNT and CDR2 is YYREEE (reference sequence). J was trimmed by 7 bases and V by 4 bases; bases with no gene match: 12. The CDR3 spells CASSPASGRASGEQYF. In DNA, the CDR3 is TGTGCCAGCAGCCCGGCTAGCGGGAGGGCGAGTGGGGAGCAGTACTTC. The full variable domain, in which reference TRBV5-4 and TRBJ2-7 provide the parts outside the CDR3, is ETGVTQSPTHLIKTRGQQVTLRCSSQSGHNTVSWYQQALGQGPQFIFQYYREEENGRGNFPPRFSGLQFPNYSSELNVNALELDDSALYLCASSPASGRASGEQYFGPGTRLTVT.

The chain has TRBV27 and TRBJ1-2; 9 bases map to TRBD1. The CDR3 spans 13 residues. V shed 7 bases, J shed 5 bases, and the junction held 5 bases outside the gene matches. CDR1 and CDR2 from the germline V gene are MNHEY and SMNVEV (reference sequence). This CDR3 reads CASKDRGNYGYTF. CDR3 DNA sequence: TGTGCCAGCAAAGACAGGGGGAATTATGGCTACACCTTC.

The chain's CDR3 is CASSPGGGGYGYTF. The CDR3 DNA follows: TGTGCCAGCAGCCCGGGGGGTGGGGGTTATGGCTACACCTTC. The chain employs TRBV11-2 and TRBJ1-2; D may be TRBD1 (5 bases). The CDR3 extends over 14 amino acids. Germline V CDR1 and CDR2: SGHAT, FQNNGV. V gave up 5 bases and J gave up 5 bases, with 15 bases separating them.

The chain couples TRBV27 to TRBJ2-3; 16 nucleotides agree with TRBD2. The CDR3 has 18 residues. V lost 1 base to trimming and J lost 1 base; unmatched junction nucleotides: 2. Germline V gene sequence: CDR1 MNHEY, CDR2 SMNVEV (reference sequence). The CDR3: CASSLWGLAGGGTDTQYF. DNA of the CDR3: TGTGCCAGCAGTTTATGGGGACTAGCGGGGGGGGGCACAGATACGCAGTATTTT.

V usage is TRBV9 and J usage is TRBJ1-5; D unresolved. CDR3 length: 12 amino acids. The germline CDR1 and CDR2 sequences are SGDLS and YYNGEE. V was pared by 9 bases and J by 2 bases, with 9 bases between. The CDR3 reads CATPGGNQPQHF. The CDR3 DNA reads as TGTGCCACCCCGGGAGGCAATCAGCCCCAGCATTTT.

V and J are TRBV2 and TRBJ2-1; D perhaps matches TRBD2 (6 bases). Germline V gene data show CDR1 as SNHLY and CDR2 as FYNNEI. This CDR3 spans 15 amino acids. Trimming shortened V by 3 bases and J by 3 bases, and 12 bases separated the two germline ends. The CDR3 nucleotides read TGTGCCAGCAGTGATCCGGGGGATCGCTACAATGAGCAGTTCTTC. Translated, it gives CASSDPGDRYNEQFF. Filled out from reference TRBV2 and TRBJ2-1, the complete variable domain reads EPEVTQTPSHQVTQMGQEVILRCVPISNHLYFYWYRQILGQKVEFLVSFYNNEISEKSEIFDDQFSVERPDGSNFTLKIRSTKLEDSAMYFCASSDPGDRYNEQFFGPGTRLTVL.

This clone was seen a single time. The chain couples TRBV2 to TRBJ1-4; D remains ambiguous. V lost 8 bases, J lost 5 bases, and 6 bases lay in between. Germline V gene data show CDR1 as SNHLY and CDR2 as FYNNEI. There are 11 residues in the CDR3. The CDR3: CASSGNEKLFF. The CDR3 DNA reads TGTGCCAGCTCCGGGAATGAAAAACTGTTTTTT.

V and J are TRBV10-3 and TRBJ2-7, with 9 positions matching TRBD1. The germline V gene encodes CDR1 ENHRY and CDR2 SYGVKD. J lost 5 bases, V lost 6 bases, and 8 bases had no gene match. The CDR3 covers 14 residues. The CDR3 DNA is TGTGCCATCAGCGGTGACAGGGGGGGAGACGAGCAGTACTTC. It specifies CAISGDRGGDEQYF.

The CDR3 region has the DNA TGTGCCAGCAGCCAACCAAAACAGGGGAACTACGAGCAGTACTTC. Its translation is CASSQPKQGNYEQYF. This chain links TRBV3-1 (or the pseudogene TRBV3-2) with TRBJ2-7, with TRBD1 identical over 7 bases. There are 15 residues in the CDR3. Germline CDR1 and CDR2: LGHDT and YNNKEL (reference sequence). V trimming: 2 bases; J trimming: 3 bases; junction bases outside the gene matches: 7.

The chain has TRBV10-3 and TRBJ2-2, with 7 bases identical to TRBD1. Germline V lookup: CDR1 ENHRY, CDR2 SYGVKD. The ends lost 5 bases at V and 1 base at J; junction bases unmatched: 4. The CDR3 totals 15 residues. For the CDR3, the DNA is TGTGCCATCAGTACCGGGACAGAGAACACCGGGGAGCTGTTTTTT. Its protein product is CAISTGTENTGELFF.

This clone showed up just a few times. The rearrangement links TRBV9 to TRBJ2-1, with 10 nucleotides matching TRBD2. The CDR3 has 17 amino acids. V shed 1 base, J shed 5 bases, and the junction held 9 bases outside the gene matches. CDR1 SGDLS and CDR2 YYNGEE come from the germline V gene. The CDR3 DNA reads TGTGCCAGCAGCGTATCTCAGGGACTAGCGACCAACAATGAGCAGTTCTTC. This codes for CASSVSQGLATNNEQFF.

The chain is built from TRBV3-1 (or the pseudogene TRBV3-2) and TRBJ2-7; D unclear. Trimming took 1 base from V and 1 from J, leaving 8 bases between them. Per germline, CDR1 LGHDT and CDR2 YNNKEL (reference sequence). This CDR3 comprises 14 residues. CDR3 sequence: CASSQGWRSYEQYF. DNA for the CDR3: TGTGCCAGCAGCCAAGGCTGGCGGTCCTACGAGCAGTACTTC.

The chain links TRBV19 to TRBJ2-3; D gene uncertain. The germline V gene encodes CDR1 LNHDA and CDR2 SQIVND (reference sequence). This CDR3 contains 12 residues. The ends were cut back, 8 bases at V and 1 base at J, with 7 bases in the middle. The CDR3 loop reads CASRRGTDTQYF. Written as DNA, the CDR3 is TGTGCCAGTCGCCGGGGCACAGATACGCAGTATTTT.

The genes are TRBV6-6 and TRBJ1-1, with D possibly being TRBD1 (5 bases). The CDR3 is 14 residues long. V was cut by 6 bases and J by 1 base, with 12 bases left in between. Germline V gene data show CDR1 as MNHNY and CDR2 as SVGAGI (reference sequence). The CDR3, as DNA: TGTGCCAGCAGGCAGGGTGCCGAGAACACTGAAGCTTTCTTT. It translates to CASRQGAENTEAFF.

The chain recombines TRBV6-4 with TRBJ1-2, with TRBD1 identical over 9 bases. The CDR3 totals 14 residues. Germline values: CDR1 MRHNA, CDR2 SNTAGT. V shed 4 bases and J 4 bases; nucleotides not matched to a gene: 4. The CDR3 nucleotides read TGTGCCAGCAGTGTTGACAGGGGGTCCTATGGCTACACCTTC. Protein sequence: CASSVDRGSYGYTF.

J is TRBJ2-7 and V is TRBV2; 7 bases are shared with TRBD1. The germline gives CDR1 SNHLY, CDR2 FYNNEI. The trim removed 0 bases at V and 3 bases at J, leaving 8 bases unmatched. This CDR3 is built from 16 residues. The CDR3 spells CASSEAGTDPNYEQYF. In DNA, the CDR3 is TGTGCCAGCAGTGAAGCCGGGACAGACCCAAACTACGAGCAGTACTTC. Filled out from reference TRBV2 and TRBJ2-7, the complete variable domain reads EPEVTQTPSHQVTQMGQEVILRCVPISNHLYFYWYRQILGQKVEFLVSFYNNEISEKSEIFDDQFSVERPDGSNFTLKIRSTKLEDSAMYFCASSEAGTDPNYEQYFGPGTRLTVT.

The chain combines TRBV3-1 (or the pseudogene TRBV3-2) with TRBJ2-5; tentatively, D is TRBD1 (6 bases). CDR3 length: 12 residues. V dropped 10 bases and J dropped 3 bases, with 12 bases sitting between them. Germline loops: CDR1 LGHDT, CDR2 YNNKEL (reference sequence). The CDR3 is CATKGTKETQYF. The CDR3 DNA sequence: TGTGCCACCAAGGGGACAAAAGAGACCCAGTACTTC.

The chain has TRBV7-3 and TRBJ2-1; 7 nucleotides match TRBD2. After removal of 5 bases from V and 3 bases from J, the junction contained 7 bases not matched to a gene. The V gene's germline CDR1 is SGHTA and CDR2 FQGTGA. This CDR3 region has 15 residues. CDR3 nucleotide sequence: TGTGCCAGCAGCGAGGGGCTAGCGGTCTACAATGAGCAGTTCTTC. Its protein product is CASSEGLAVYNEQFF.

This rearrangement joins TRBV5-1 to TRBJ1-4; a possible D gene is TRBD1 (5 bases). Looked up from germline, CDR1 is SGHRS and CDR2 is YFSETQ. Trimming shortened V by 4 bases and J by 10 bases, and 20 bases separated the two germline ends. The CDR3 length is 15 residues. CDR3: CASSPEGSPGGKLFF. CDR3 DNA: TGCGCCAGCAGCCCCGAGGGCAGCCCCGGGGGAAAACTGTTTTTT.

The V gene is TRBV4-2, the J gene TRBJ1-4, with 9 bases that match TRBD1. The CDR3 is 14 amino acids. Germline trimming cut 10 bases from V and 8 bases from J; bases unmatched to any gene: 11. Germline values: CDR1 LGHNA, CDR2 YNFKEQ. The CDR3 spells CATRRGQGWEKLFF. Here the CDR3 DNA reads TGTGCCACCCGAAGGGGACAGGGTTGGGAAAAACTGTTTTTT.

The V gene is TRBV6-5, the J gene TRBJ2-7; 9 bases agree with TRBD1. CDR3 size: 14 residues. Per germline, CDR1 MNHEY and CDR2 SVGAGI. Unmatched junction bases numbered 3, after V lost 3 bases and J lost 3 bases. The CDR3 DNA is TGTGCCAGCAGTTATGAGACAGGGGGCTACGAGCAGTACTTC. Amino acids: CASSYETGGYEQYF.